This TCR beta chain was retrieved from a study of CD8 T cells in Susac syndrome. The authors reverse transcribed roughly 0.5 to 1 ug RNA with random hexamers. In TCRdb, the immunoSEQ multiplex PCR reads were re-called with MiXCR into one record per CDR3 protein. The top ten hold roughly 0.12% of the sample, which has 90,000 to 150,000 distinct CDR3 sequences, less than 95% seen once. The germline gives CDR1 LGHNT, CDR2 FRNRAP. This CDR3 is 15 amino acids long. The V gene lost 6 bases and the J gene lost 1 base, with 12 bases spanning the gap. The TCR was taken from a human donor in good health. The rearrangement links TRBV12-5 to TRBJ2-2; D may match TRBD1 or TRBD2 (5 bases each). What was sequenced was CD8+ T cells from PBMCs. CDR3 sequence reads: CASGSGQMNTGELFF. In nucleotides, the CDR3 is TGTGCTAGTGGGTCGGGGCAGATGAACACCGGGGAGCTGTTTTTT.